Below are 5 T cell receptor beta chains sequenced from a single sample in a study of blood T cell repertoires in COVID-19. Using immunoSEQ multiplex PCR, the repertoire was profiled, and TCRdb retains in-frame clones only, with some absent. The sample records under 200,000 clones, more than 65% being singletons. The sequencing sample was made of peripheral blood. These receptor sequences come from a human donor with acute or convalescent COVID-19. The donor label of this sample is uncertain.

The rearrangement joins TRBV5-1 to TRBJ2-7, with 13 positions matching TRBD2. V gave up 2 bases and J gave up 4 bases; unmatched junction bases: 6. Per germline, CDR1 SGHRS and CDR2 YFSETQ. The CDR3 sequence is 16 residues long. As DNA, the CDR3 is TGCGCCAGCAGCTTACCGGGACTAGCGGGGAGGTACGAGCAGTACTTC. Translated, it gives CASSLPGLAGRYEQYF.

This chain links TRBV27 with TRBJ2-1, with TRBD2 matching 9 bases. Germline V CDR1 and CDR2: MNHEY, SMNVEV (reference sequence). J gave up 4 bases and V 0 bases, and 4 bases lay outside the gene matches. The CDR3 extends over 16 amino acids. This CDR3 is CASSLSLAGLYNEQFF. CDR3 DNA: TGTGCCAGCAGTTTATCTCTAGCGGGGCTATACAATGAGCAGTTCTTC.

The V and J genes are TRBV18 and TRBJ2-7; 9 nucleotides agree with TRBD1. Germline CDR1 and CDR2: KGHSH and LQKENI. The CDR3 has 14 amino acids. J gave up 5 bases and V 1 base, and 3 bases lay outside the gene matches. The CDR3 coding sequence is TGTGCCAGCTCACCACGGGACAGGGTTGACGAGCAGTACTTC. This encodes CASSPRDRVDEQYF.

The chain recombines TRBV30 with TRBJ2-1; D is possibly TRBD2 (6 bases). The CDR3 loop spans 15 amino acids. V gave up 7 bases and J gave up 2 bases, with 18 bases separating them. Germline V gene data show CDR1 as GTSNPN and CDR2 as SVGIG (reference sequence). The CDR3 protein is CAYQPRGRPYNEQFF. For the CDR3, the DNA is TGTGCCTATCAACCTAGAGGGAGGCCCTACAATGAGCAGTTCTTC.

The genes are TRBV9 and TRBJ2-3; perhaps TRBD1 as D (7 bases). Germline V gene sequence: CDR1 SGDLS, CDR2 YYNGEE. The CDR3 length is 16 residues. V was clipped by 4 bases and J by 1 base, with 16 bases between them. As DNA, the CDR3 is TGTGCCAGCAGCCCCCGCAGGGGGGACCGCACAGATACGCAGTATTTT. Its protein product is CASSPRRGDRTDTQYF.